This TCR delta chain emerged from a study of Vδ1+ human thymocytes. Broader study findings: Unlike peripheral blood Vdelta1+ controls, thymic delta-chain sequences included 20% to 25% Vdelta2 and few Vdelta3. Thymic TRG and TRD repertoires appeared highly polyclonal.

The sample holds a few counts of this clone. No antigen is known for it. Trimming stripped 5 bases from V and 3 bases from J, with 25 bases between. This CDR3 region has 16 residues. Germline CDR1 and CDR2: TVYSNPD and GDNSRS (reference sequence). Extracted RNA was reverse transcribed into cDNA. Pooled V-gene forward primers with one constant-region reverse primer generated the CDR3 amplicons by multiplex PCR. TCRdb reprocessed the multiplex PCR reads through CATT. The table has over 20,000 delta-chain clones, about 8% seen once. Sequenced sample: Vdelta1+ gamma-delta thymocytes from the thymus. Indicated subset: FACS-sorted CD3+ TCRalphabeta- TCRVdelta1+ TCRVdelta2- thymocytes. This chain connects TRDV3 to TRDJ1; the D gene is possibly TRDD3 (6 bases). The sequence was collected from a child under two years old who had congenital heart surgery. For the CDR3, the DNA is TGTGCCCCGATAAAACTTGGGGGCTACGGGGCCGATAAACTCATCTTT. This translates into CAPIKLGGYGADKLIF.